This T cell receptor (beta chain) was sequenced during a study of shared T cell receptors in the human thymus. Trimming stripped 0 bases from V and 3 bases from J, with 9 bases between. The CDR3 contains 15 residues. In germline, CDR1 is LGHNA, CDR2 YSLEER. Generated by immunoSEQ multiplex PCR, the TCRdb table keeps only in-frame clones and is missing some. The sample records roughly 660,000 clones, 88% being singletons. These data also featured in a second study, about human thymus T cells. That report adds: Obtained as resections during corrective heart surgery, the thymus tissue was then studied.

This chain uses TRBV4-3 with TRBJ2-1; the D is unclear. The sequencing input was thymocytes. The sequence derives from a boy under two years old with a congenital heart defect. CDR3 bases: TGCGCCAGCAGCCAAGAGCTAGATATCTACAATGAGCAGTTCTTC. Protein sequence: CASSQELDIYNEQFF.